This T cell receptor beta chain came from a study of Graves' ophthalmopathy and Graves' hyperthyroidism. General observations from the study: Most thyroid clonotypes with frequency above 0.001 were detected in blood too.

Excluded were patients with other autoimmune diseases, uncontrolled infections, pregnancy or lactation. Establishment of the diagnosis relied upon clinical symptoms, serum thyroxine, TRAb, thyroid ultrasound and orbital computed tomography. Germline CDR1 and CDR2: SNHLY and FYNNEI. The CDR3 is made up of 17 amino acids. Trimming removed 8 bases from V and 9 bases from J; junction bases left unmatched: 19. This clonotype was counted between two and nine times. What it binds is not known. Amplification from RNA transcripts yielded the TCR beta CDR3 regions. Second-round multiplex PCR came after a first-round RT-PCR that employed HTBI primers. TCRdb processed the multiplex PCR reads anew with MiXCR; each CDR3 protein has one entry. Of about 550,000 distinct CDR3 sequences in the sample, about 35% were seen once.

The TCR comes from an adult man with Graves' hyperthyroidism. The sequenced material came from peripheral blood or thyroid tissue (not recorded which). The V call is TRBV2, the J call TRBJ1-6, with 7 bases lining up with TRBD1. CDR3 loop: CASSRNQPGTALSPLHF. The CDR3 DNA follows: TGTGCCAGCTCACGGAACCAACCCGGGACAGCACTTTCACCCCTCCACTTT.